This entry lists 23 T cell receptor beta chains sequenced from one sample in a study of cytomegalovirus exposure and HLA in healthy donors. The primer mix had 60 Vbeta and 13 Jbeta primers. Repertoires were generated with immunoSEQ multiplex PCR, while TCRdb's copy carries only in-frame clones and drops some. This repertoire shows 150,000 to 200,000 clones, about three quarters found once; its top ten account for around 1.5%. The sample was PBMCs. The receptors shown here come from a young woman in good health and CMV-seronegative.

This chain joins TRBV4-1 and TRBJ2-5, with 7 bases lining up with TRBD2. Losses at the gene ends were 2 bases for V and 7 bases for J; bases not matched to a gene: 7. CDR1 MGHRA and CDR2 YSYEKL come from the germline V gene. The CDR3 is 14 residues long. As DNA, the CDR3 is TGCGCCAGCAGCCAACTAAGCGGGGTGGGGACCCAGTACTTC. It translates to CASSQLSGVGTQYF.

The J gene is TRBJ1-2, the V gene TRBV11-2, with TRBD1 as a possible D gene (5 bases). CDR3 length: 13 amino acids. Germline V gene lookup returns CDR1 SGHAT and CDR2 FQNNGV. V gave up 1 base and J gave up 6 bases, with 9 bases separating them. The chain's CDR3 is CASSLVTGDGYTF. The DNA for the CDR3 is TGTGCCAGCAGCTTAGTTACAGGTGATGGCTACACCTTC.

The chain links TRBV4-2 to TRBJ1-4, with TRBD1 identical over 7 bases. Unmatched junction bases numbered 4, after V lost 4 bases and J lost 2 bases. Germline CDR1 reads LGHNA; CDR2 reads YNFKEQ. This CDR3 comprises 15 residues. The CDR3: CASSPGTATNEKLFF. Written as DNA, the CDR3 is TGTGCCAGCAGCCCGGGGACAGCTACTAATGAAAAACTGTTTTTT.

The chain is built from TRBV6-4 and TRBJ1-2; 8 bases fit TRBD1. Unmatched junction bases numbered 3, after V lost 6 bases and J lost 0 bases. CDR3 length: 14 amino acids. The V gene's germline CDR1 is MRHNA and CDR2 SNTAGT. CDR3 residues: CASRQGDSNYGYTF. Here the CDR3 DNA reads TGTGCCAGCAGACAGGGGGACTCTAACTATGGCTACACCTTC.

This clone showed up just a few times. The rearrangement joins TRBV19 to TRBJ1-2; 7 bases align to TRBD1. In germline, CDR1 is LNHDA, CDR2 SQIVND (reference sequence). The CDR3 runs 14 residues. Trimming removed 4 bases from V and 4 bases from J; junction bases left unmatched: 6. The CDR3 DNA reads as TGTGCCAGTAGTACGGACAGGCCAACCTATGGCTACACCTTC. Residues: CASSTDRPTYGYTF.

V usage is TRBV2 and J usage is TRBJ1-4; TRBD1 aligns across 7 bases. The J segment lost 4 bases and the V segment lost 6 bases, leaving 5 bases of the junction unmatched. This CDR3 region has 14 residues. From germline, CDR1 is SNHLY and CDR2 FYNNEI. The CDR3: CASSQGQRNEKLFF. CDR3 nucleotide sequence: TGTGCCAGCAGCCAGGGACAGCGTAATGAAAAACTGTTTTTT.

The chain links TRBV7-6 to TRBJ2-5; perhaps TRBD2 as D (6 bases). The J call may not be correct, given that the DNA end is closer to TRBJ2-7. The length of the CDR3 is 13 residues. CDR1 and CDR2 from the germline V gene are SGHVS and FNYEAQ. In nucleotides, the CDR3 is TGTGCCAGCAGCTTGCGGTGGGGAGGCGAGCAGTACTTC. It codes for CASSLRWGGEQYF.

The V call is TRBV5-6, the J call TRBJ1-1; tentative D call: TRBD1 (5 bases). V was cut by 4 bases and J by 5 bases, with 9 bases left in between. This CDR3 comprises 12 residues. CDR1 and CDR2 from the germline V gene are SGHDT and YYEEEE. The CDR3 spells CASSPGGTEAFF. The DNA for the CDR3 is TGTGCCAGCAGCCCGGGGGGGACTGAAGCTTTCTTT. Combining the CDR3 with reference TRBV5-6 and TRBJ1-1 gives the whole variable domain DAGVTQSPTHLIKTRGQQVTLRCSPKSGHDTVSWYQQALGQGPQFIFQYYEEEERQRGNFPDRFSGHQFPNYSSELNVNALLLGDSALYLCASSPGGTEAFFGQGTRLTVV.

The CDR3 sequence is CASSVTRTGTGGSGGYTF. DNA of the CDR3: TGTGCCAGCAGCGTTACCCGTACCGGGACAGGAGGGAGCGGTGGCTACACCTTC. The gene calls are TRBV7-2 and TRBJ1-2; 8 bases match TRBD1. J was trimmed by 7 bases and V by 5 bases; bases with no gene match: 21. The CDR3 loop spans 18 amino acids. From germline, CDR1 is SGHTA and CDR2 FQGNSA. The variable domain in full, with the rest retrieved from reference TRBV7-2 and TRBJ1-2, is GAGVSQSPSNKVTEKGKDVELRCDPISGHTALYWYRQSLGQGLEFLIYFQGNSAPDKSGLPSDRFSAERTGGSVSTLTIQRTQQEDSAVYLCASSVTRTGTGGSGGYTFGSGTRLTVV.

The chain couples TRBV30 to TRBJ1-6; D is unresolved. Germline CDR1 reads GTSNPN; CDR2 reads SVGIG (reference sequence). V was trimmed by 0 bases and J by 7 bases, leaving 16 bases between them. The CDR3 is made up of 16 amino acids. The CDR3 DNA sequence: TGTGCCTGGAGTGTAAGTTTTGGACTCTCAAATTCACCCCTCCACTTT. Residues: CAWSVSFGLSNSPLHF.

V usage is TRBV2 and J usage is TRBJ2-7, with a tentative D call TRBD2 (5 bases). The V gene's germline CDR1 is SNHLY and CDR2 FYNNEI. The ends were cut back, 3 bases at V and 4 bases at J, with 16 bases in the middle. This CDR3 is built from 15 residues. The CDR3 loop is CASSERAPMGYEQYF. CDR3 nucleotide sequence: TGTGCCAGCAGTGAGAGGGCTCCCATGGGGTACGAGCAGTACTTC.

For the CDR3, the DNA is TGTGCCAGCAGCTCGGGCGGGGGGGCCGCCAACACCGGGGAGCTGTTTTTT. This encodes CASSSGGGAANTGELFF. The J gene is TRBJ2-2, the V gene TRBV7-3, with TRBD2 identical over 9 bases. Trimming removed 4 bases from V and 2 bases from J; junction bases left unmatched: 8. Per the germline V gene, CDR1 is SGHTA and CDR2 is FQGTGA. This CDR3 is 17 amino acids long.

This CDR3 is CASSTGQGQEKLFF. For the CDR3, the DNA is TGTGCCAGCTCAACGGGACAGGGGCAGGAAAAACTGTTTTTT. The chain uses TRBV18 and TRBJ1-4; 10 bases agree with TRBD1. This CDR3 region has 14 residues. The J segment lost 8 bases and the V segment lost 5 bases, leaving 5 bases of the junction unmatched. From germline, CDR1 is KGHSH and CDR2 LQKENI.

This clone was recorded a few times. The chain has TRBV7-9 and TRBJ2-7; 7 bases agree with TRBD2. CDR3 length: 16 residues. Germline loops: CDR1 SEHNR, CDR2 FQNEAQ (reference sequence). V gave up 3 bases and J gave up 0 bases; unmatched junction bases: 8. CDR3 nucleotides: TGTGCCAGCAGCTTTCACACCGGGGACTACTCCTACGAGCAGTACTTC. This sequence encodes CASSFHTGDYSYEQYF.

This chain joins TRBV6-6 and TRBJ1-4; D gene unclear. Germline CDR1 is MNHNY and CDR2 is SVGAGI (reference sequence). The V and J ends lost 7 bases and 5 bases respectively, with 8 bases between them. The CDR3 runs 12 residues. The chain's CDR3 is CASTRRNEKLFF. In DNA form, the CDR3 reads TGTGCCAGCACCAGAAGAAATGAAAAACTGTTTTTT.

This chain joins TRBV6-6 and TRBJ2-2, with D tentatively TRBD1 (7 bases). The length of the CDR3 is 15 residues. Germline loops: CDR1 MNHNY, CDR2 SVGAGI (reference sequence). V dropped 5 bases and J dropped 4 bases, with 14 bases sitting between them. The DNA of the CDR3 is TGTGCCAGCAGTATCGGGACAGCGGGCACCGGGGAGCTGTTTTTT. It yields the protein CASSIGTAGTGELFF.

This clone was detected a few times. The chain uses TRBV7-8 and TRBJ2-2; 7 nucleotides match TRBD1. J was trimmed by 2 bases and V by 1 base; bases with no gene match: 7. CDR3 length equals 17 residues. Germline V gene data show CDR1 as SGHVS and CDR2 as FQNEAQ. The CDR3 here is CASSLGRTGPNTGELFF. The CDR3 bases are TGTGCCAGCAGCTTAGGTCGGACAGGCCCTAACACCGGGGAGCTGTTTTTT.

The chain couples TRBV2 to TRBJ2-3; perhaps TRBD1 as D (6 bases). V was clipped by 3 bases and J by 9 bases, with 10 bases between them. The CDR3 extends over 12 amino acids. Germline CDR1 is SNHLY and CDR2 is FYNNEI. CDR3: CASSDRDRTQYF. CDR3 coding DNA: TGTGCCAGCAGTGATCGTGACAGGACGCAGTATTTT.

This clone occurred a few times. The chain is built from TRBV10-3 and TRBJ1-5; TRBD1 matches at 8 bases. J was trimmed by 5 bases and V by 6 bases; bases with no gene match: 3. The CDR3 totals 13 residues. Germline V lookup: CDR1 ENHRY, CDR2 SYGVKD. The CDR3 DNA is TGTGCCATCAGCAAGGACAGGGATCAGCCCCAGCATTTT. As protein: CAISKDRDQPQHF.

The sample holds a few counts of this clone. The chain combines TRBV6-5 with TRBJ1-1, with a possible D match to TRBD1 (6 bases). Germline V gene lookup returns CDR1 MNHEY and CDR2 SVGAGI. The CDR3 is made up of 14 amino acids. Trimming removed 0 bases at V and 4 bases at J, with 9 bases between. DNA of the CDR3: TGTGCCAGCAGTTACTCTCAGGGGAGCACTGAAGCTTTCTTT. This gives the protein CASSYSQGSTEAFF.

The J gene is TRBJ2-7, the V gene TRBV5-1, with TRBD1 identical over 8 bases. J gave up 2 bases and V 4 bases, and 8 bases lay outside the gene matches. Germline assignment: CDR1 SGHRS and CDR2 YFSETQ. The CDR3 totals 15 residues. CDR3 sequence reads: CASSPRQGSAYEQYF. The CDR3 bases are TGCGCCAGCAGCCCGCGACAGGGGAGTGCCTACGAGCAGTACTTC.

V gene TRBV2 combines with J gene TRBJ1-2, with D perhaps TRBD1 (5 bases). The germline V gene has CDR1 SNHLY and CDR2 FYNNEI. The CDR3 consists of 13 residues. Deletions cut 6 bases from V and 2 bases from J, with 10 bases between. For the CDR3, the DNA is TGTGCCAGCAGCCAGGGTTCCAACTATGGCTACACCTTC. Its protein is CASSQGSNYGYTF.

V is TRBV30 and J is TRBJ2-4; maybe TRBD1 (5 bases). There are 12 residues in the CDR3. Deletions cut 0 bases from V and 11 bases from J, with 11 bases between. The germline CDR1 and CDR2 sequences are GTSNPN and SVGIG (reference sequence). The CDR3 bases are TGTGCCTGGAGTGTCCAGGGTCTCGTTCAGTACTTC. It encodes CAWSVQGLVQYF. Together with reference TRBV30 and TRBJ2-4, the CDR3 gives the full variable domain: SQTIHQWPATLVQPVGSPLSLECTVEGTSNPNLYWYRQAAGRGLQLLFYSVGIGQISSEVPQNLSASRPQDRQFILSSKKLLLSDSGFYLCAWSVQGLVQYFGAGTRLSVL.